This is a list of T cell receptor beta chains from one sample in a study of CD8+ T cells in alopecia areata. Repertoires were generated with immunoSEQ multiplex PCR, while TCRdb's copy carries only in-frame clones and drops some. The sample lists hundreds of thousands of clones; around 64% were seen once. The starting material was CD4+ T cells sorted from blood, obtained around week 54, from a patient treated with tofacitinib. All receptors come from a human donor with alopecia areata. The CDR3 runs from the conserved cysteine through the conserved F or W. A D gene is named only where the DNA matches it firmly. Some rows mark clone size as missing; the rest say once, few, many or name a class of expanded clone.

size	length	V	J	D	CDR3	DNA
-	16	TRBV15	TRBJ1-2	TRBD1	CATSSLTGWGVYGYTF	TGTGCCACCAGCAGCCTGACAGGGTGGGGTGTCTATGGCTACACCTTC
-	13	TRBV30	TRBJ1-5	-	CAWRGRENQPQHF	TGTGCCTGGAGGGGCAGGGAGAATCAGCCCCAGCATTTT
-	12	TRBV29-1	TRBJ1-1	-	CSVEGQGTEAFF	TGCAGCGTTGAAGGCCAGGGGACTGAAGCTTTCTTT
-	16	TRBV30	TRBJ2-2	TRBD1	CAWIGLKGQRRGELFF	TGTGCCTGGATCGGGCTTAAGGGACAGAGACGGGGGGAGCTGTTTTTT
-	12	TRBV29-1	TRBJ2-5	-	CSVVRGPETQYF	TGCAGCGTTGTGAGGGGCCCTGAGACCCAGTACTTC
-	15	TRBV4-1	TRBJ1-6	TRBD1	CASSQKTGVNSPLHF	TGCGCCAGCAGCCAGAAAACAGGGGTTAATTCACCCCTCCACTTT
-	15	TRBV30	TRBJ1-2	-	CAWSVLVRGTNGYTF	TGTGCCTGGAGTGTACTAGTACGGGGAACCAATGGCTACACCTTC
-	16	TRBV5-6	TRBJ2-1	TRBD1	CASSRWDRASYNEQFF	TGTGCCAGCAGCCGTTGGGACAGGGCTTCCTACAATGAGCAGTTCTTC
-	12	TRBV9	TRBJ2-2	-	CASSANTGELFF	TGTGCCAGCAGCGCTAACACCGGGGAGCTGTTTTTT
few	14	TRBV6-1	TRBJ2-4	-	CASSPTRVENIQYF	TGTGCCAGCAGTCCCACAAGGGTTGAGAACATTCAGTACTTC
-	14	TRBV4-2	TRBJ2-7	-	CASRNTGSPYEQYF	TGTGCCAGCAGAAATACCGGGAGCCCCTACGAGCAGTACTTC
-	14	TRBV30	TRBJ2-7	-	CAWSYGGYPYEQYF	TGTGCCTGGAGCTATGGGGGATATCCCTACGAGCAGTACTTC
-	13	TRBV5-6	TRBJ2-5	-	CASSLGPQETQYF	TGTGCCAGCAGCTTGGGGCCCCAAGAGACCCAGTACTTC
-	14	TRBV5-4	TRBJ2-5	-	CASSLELGQETQYF	TGTGCCAGCAGCTTGGAATTGGGCCAAGAGACCCAGTACTTC
-	13	TRBV7-2	TRBJ2-3	-	CASSRDHTDTQYF	TGTGCCAGCAGCCGGGACCACACAGATACGCAGTATTTT
-	12	TRBV29-1	TRBJ2-3	TRBD1	CSTRDSTDTQYF	TGCAGCACCCGGGACAGTACAGATACGCAGTATTTT
-	13	TRBV6-5	TRBJ1-6	TRBD1	CASRTGRNSPLHF	TGTGCCAGCAGGACAGGGCGTAATTCACCCCTCCACTTT
-	15	TRBV30	TRBJ1-5	-	CAWRQDVRGNQPQHF	TGTGCCTGGAGGCAAGACGTCAGGGGAAATCAGCCCCAGCATTTT
few	14	TRBV29-1	TRBJ2-3	-	CSVEPPGHTDTQYF	TGCAGCGTTGAGCCCCCGGGCCACACAGATACGCAGTATTTT
-	13	TRBV18	TRBJ2-7	-	CASSPRAGYEQYF	TGTGCCAGCTCACCTCGTGCAGGCTACGAGCAGTACTTC
-	11	TRBV18	TRBJ2-5	-	CASSPQETQYF	TGTGCCAGCTCCCCTCAAGAGACCCAGTACTTC
-	13	TRBV27	TRBJ1-5	-	CASSFGVGKPQHF	TGTGCCAGCAGTTTTGGGGTAGGCAAGCCCCAGCATTTT